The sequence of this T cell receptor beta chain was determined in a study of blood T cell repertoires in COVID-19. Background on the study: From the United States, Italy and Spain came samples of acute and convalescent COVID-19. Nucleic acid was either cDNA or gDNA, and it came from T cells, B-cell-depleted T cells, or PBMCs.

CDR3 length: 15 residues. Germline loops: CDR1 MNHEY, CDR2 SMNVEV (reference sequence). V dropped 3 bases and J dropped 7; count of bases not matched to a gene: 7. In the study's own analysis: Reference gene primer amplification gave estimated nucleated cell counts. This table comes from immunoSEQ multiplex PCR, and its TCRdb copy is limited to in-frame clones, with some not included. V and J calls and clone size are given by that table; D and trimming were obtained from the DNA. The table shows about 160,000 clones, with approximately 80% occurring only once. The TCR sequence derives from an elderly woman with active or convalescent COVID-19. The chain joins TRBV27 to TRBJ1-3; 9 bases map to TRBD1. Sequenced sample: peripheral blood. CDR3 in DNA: TGTGCCAGCAGTTTGACGGGACAGGGCTCCAACACCATATATTTT. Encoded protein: CASSLTGQGSNTIYF.